This TCR beta chain derives from a study of blood T cell repertoires in COVID-19. Whole-study context: Samples came from the United States, Italy and Spain, spanning acute and convalescent COVID-19.

Germline V gene sequence: CDR1 SGHRS, CDR2 YFSETQ. V lost 4 bases and J 3 bases, leaving 21 bases between the germline ends. The CDR3 has 17 amino acids. Authors' analysis steps: Estimation of nucleated cell counts relied on the amplification of reference gene primers. Profiled with immunoSEQ multiplex PCR; TCRdb holds only in-frame clones, not every one. The V and J calls and the clone size are those of that table, but D and trimming were determined from the DNA. The sample has fewer than 350,000 clones, around 85% seen once. This sequence originates from a human donor in a cohort sampled during active COVID-19. The gene calls are TRBV5-1 and TRBJ2-3; tentatively, D is TRBD2 (5 bases). What was sequenced was peripheral blood. CDR3 in amino acids: CASSPGRVLSGTDTQYF. For the CDR3, the DNA is TGCGCCAGCAGCCCCGGACGGGTTCTTTCGGGGACAGATACGCAGTATTTT.